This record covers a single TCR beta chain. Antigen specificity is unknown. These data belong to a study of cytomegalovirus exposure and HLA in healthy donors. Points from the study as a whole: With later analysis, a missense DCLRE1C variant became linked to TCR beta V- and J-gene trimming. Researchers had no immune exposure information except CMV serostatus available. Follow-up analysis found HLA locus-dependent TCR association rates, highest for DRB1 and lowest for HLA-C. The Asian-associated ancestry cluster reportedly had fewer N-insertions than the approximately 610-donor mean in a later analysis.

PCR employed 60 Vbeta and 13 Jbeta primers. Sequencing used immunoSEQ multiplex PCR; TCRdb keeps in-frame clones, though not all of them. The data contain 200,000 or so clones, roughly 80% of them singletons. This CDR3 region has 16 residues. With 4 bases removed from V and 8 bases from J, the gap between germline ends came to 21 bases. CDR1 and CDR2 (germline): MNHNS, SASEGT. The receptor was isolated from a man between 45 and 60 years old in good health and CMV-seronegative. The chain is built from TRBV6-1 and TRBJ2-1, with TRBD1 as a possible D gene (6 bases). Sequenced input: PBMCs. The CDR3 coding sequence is TGTGCCAGCAGTGGGGGGTTCAAGGTAGGGGGACATGAGCAGTTCTTC. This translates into CASSGGFKVGGHEQFF.